These T cell receptor beta chains were read from a single sample in a study of a mutant IDH1 vaccine in newly diagnosed glioma. Repertoires were generated with immunoSEQ multiplex PCR, while TCRdb's copy carries only in-frame clones and drops some. The sample shows roughly 56,000 clones, roughly 72% of them seen only once. The antigens of these receptors remain unknown. The sequencing here drew on PBMCs, taken from a glioma patient whose treatment included an IDH1 peptide vaccine. The receptors derive from a middle-aged woman with glioma. Some clones in this sample may be carry-over from other donors' samples. CDR3s include the opening cysteine and the closing phenylalanine or tryptophan. A D gene is named only where the DNA matches it firmly. Some rows mark clone size as missing; the rest say once, few, many or name a class of expanded clone.

NA | TRBJ2-5 | NA | TRBV4-3 | TGCGCCAGCAGCCACGGAGACAGGCAAGAGACCCAGTACTTC | CASSHGDRQETQYF
NA | TRBJ2-2 | NA | TRBV7-8 | TGTGCCAGCAGCTTATATGGGCAGGGGCGTAGCGGGGAGCTGTTTTTT | CASSLYGQGRSGELFF
NA | TRBJ1-1 | few | TRBV5-6 | TGTGCCAGCAGCTTGGGTCCAGGGACGGACACTGAAGCTTTCTTT | CASSLGPGTDTEAFF
NA | TRBJ1-5 | NA | TRBV12-5 | TGTGCTAGTGGTTTTGGATTGGGCAATCAGCCCCAGCATTTT | CASGFGLGNQPQHF
NA | TRBJ1-2 | NA | TRBV29-1 | TGCAGCGTTGAGGTGCGGATTCAGGGCTACACCTTC | CSVEVRIQGYTF
TRBD2 | TRBJ2-1 | NA | TRBV11-2 | TGTGCCAGCAGCTCCATGCTAGCGGGGGGGCCTTACAATGAGCAGTTCTTC | CASSSMLAGGPYNEQFF
NA | TRBJ2-3 | NA | TRBV5-5 | TGTGCCAGCAGCTTGAAGCCTCTGGCAGATACGCAGTATTTT | CASSLKPLADTQYF
NA | TRBJ2-1 | few | TRBV5-4 | TGTGCCAGCAGCTGGGACAATGAGAATGAGCAGTTCTTC | CASSWDNENEQFF
NA | TRBJ2-4 | NA | TRBV4-1 | TGCGCCAGCAGGAGTGTCGGGGGGCGGTCGGACATTCAGTACTTC | CASRSVGGRSDIQYF
NA | TRBJ2-7 | NA | TRBV4-3 | TGCGCCAGCAGCCAAAGGAGGTTCTACGAGCAGTACTTC | CASSQRRFYEQYF
TRBD1 | TRBJ1-2 | NA | TRBV7-9 | TGTGCCAGCAGATCGACAGGGGCTTTAGCTAACTATGGCTACACCTTC | CASRSTGALANYGYTF
TRBD1 | TRBJ2-1 | NA | TRBV6-5 | TGTGCCAGCAGTTATGGACAGGTACCCGGGAATGAGCAGTTCTTC | CASSYGQVPGNEQFF
TRBD2 | TRBJ2-3 | NA | TRBV30 | TGTGCCTGGGGCGGGGGAAGCTCCTCGCAGTATTTT | CAWGGGSSSQYF
NA | TRBJ1-1 | NA | TRBV18 | TGTGCCAGCTCCCCAAGTCGAGAGAACACTGAAGCTTTCTTT | CASSPSRENTEAFF
NA | TRBJ1-3 | NA | TRBV5-4 | TGTGCCAGCAGCTTAGGAGGGGCTGGTGGAAACACCATATATTTT | CASSLGGAGGNTIYF
TRBD1 | TRBJ2-2 | NA | TRBV6-1 | TGTGCCAGCAGTGAGGGCAGGGGGCTTGGCACCGGGGAGCTGTTTTTT | CASSEGRGLGTGELFF
NA | TRBJ1-3 | NA | TRBV2 | TGTGCCAGCAGTGAATATGACAAATCTGGAAACACCATATATTTT | CASSEYDKSGNTIYF
TRBD2 | TRBJ2-5 | NA | TRBV5-6 | TGTGCCAGCAGGCGACTAGCGGGGGGGCATTTAGAGACCCAGTACTTC | CASRRLAGGHLETQYF
NA | TRBJ1-1 | NA | TRBV7-9 | TGTGCCAGCAGCTTTGGGCCAGGGAGGGTCACTGAAGCTTTCTTT | CASSFGPGRVTEAFF
NA | TRBJ2-7 | NA | TRBV25-1 | TGTGCCACCGCCTTAGGCTCCTACGAGCAGTACTTC | CATALGSYEQYF
NA | TRBJ1-5 | NA | TRBV6-4 | TGTGCCAGCAGTGACTTCGACCTAGACAATCAGCCCCAGCATTTT | CASSDFDLDNQPQHF
TRBD1 | TRBJ2-6 | NA | TRBV25-1 | TGTGCCAGCACTCCGGGACAGGTTAACTCTGGGGCCAACGTCCTGACTTTC | CASTPGQVNSGANVLTF
NA | TRBJ2-4 | NA | TRBV5-5 | TGTGCCAGCAGCTGGAGGGTAGCCAAAAACATTCAGTACTTC | CASSWRVAKNIQYF
NA | TRBJ2-5 | once | TRBV6-1 | TGTGCCAGCAGTGACCCACTCGAGACCCAGTACTTC | CASSDPLETQYF
TRBD1 | TRBJ1-1 | few | TRBV5-1 | TGCGCCAGCAGCGATGGACAGGGGGGTAGGGCTTTCTTT | CASSDGQGGRAFF
NA | TRBJ1-4 | NA | TRBV14 | TGTGCCAGCAGCCCCCGACCGATAATGGGTGAAAAACTGTTTTTT | CASSPRPIMGEKLFF
NA | TRBJ1-3 | few | TRBV7-6 | TGTGCCAGCAGCTCACAGATTATTTCGGGAAACACCATATATTTT | CASSSQIISGNTIYF
NA | TRBJ1-1 | NA | TRBV29-1 | TGCAGCGTCGCCCAGGGAACGGGCTCTGAAGCTTTCTTT | CSVAQGTGSEAFF
NA | TRBJ2-7 | few | TRBV19 | TGTGCCAGTAGTTGGGGGCTGAGCTCCTACGAGCAGTACTTC | CASSWGLSSYEQYF
NA | TRBJ1-2 | NA | TRBV6-1 | TGTGCCAGCAGTGAAGGCGGGACAACTAACTATGGCTACACCTTC | CASSEGGTTNYGYTF
TRBD2 | TRBJ2-5 | NA | TRBV30 | TGTGCCTGGAGTGGCGAAGGACTAGCGGGGGCGATCCAAGAGACCCAGTACTTC | CAWSGEGLAGAIQETQYF
NA | TRBJ1-5 | few | TRBV7-9 | TGTGCCAGCAGCTTAGGGGGAGGGCGCAATCAGCCCCAGCATTTT | CASSLGGGRNQPQHF
NA | TRBJ2-1 | once | TRBV27 | TGTGCCAGCAGTCTGATGGGAAATGAGCAGTTCTTC | CASSLMGNEQFF
NA | TRBJ1-4 | NA | TRBV15 | TGTGCCACCAGCACCAGGACTGTTAATGAAAAACTGTTTTTT | CATSTRTVNEKLFF
NA | TRBJ1-2 | NA | TRBV7-9 | TGTGCCAGCAGCTGGGTAGGGCAGTCAGGAGGCTACACCTTC | CASSWVGQSGGYTF
NA | TRBJ1-5 | NA | TRBV19 | TGTGCCAGTAGTCCCCGACGGGGGGCGGTTCAAGATCAGCCCCAGCATTTT | CASSPRRGAVQDQPQHF
TRBD1 | TRBJ1-2 | once | TRBV6-1 | TGTGCCAGCAGTGGATCGGACAGGTTAATTGACTATGGCTACACCTTC | CASSGSDRLIDYGYTF
NA | TRBJ1-4 | NA | TRBV27 | TGTGCCAGTAGGGGAGGACTTGCAACTAATGAAAAACTGTTTTTT | CASRGGLATNEKLFF
NA | TRBJ1-5 | NA | TRBV2 | TGTGCCAGCAAGGAGGGGGGGCAGCCCCAGCATTTT | CASKEGGQPQHF
TRBD2 | TRBJ2-7 | NA | TRBV6-5 | TGTGCCAGTTCGGGGACTAGGGCTGCCGAGCAGTACTTC | CASSGTRAAEQYF
NA | TRBJ1-2 | NA | TRBV30 | TGTGCCTGGAGTGTCGGCCGGATTAACTATGGCTACACCTTC | CAWSVGRINYGYTF
TRBD1 | TRBJ2-2 | NA | TRBV5-6 | TGTGCCAGCAGCTTGGAATCGGCAGGGGGCACCGGGGAGCTGTTTTTT | CASSLESAGGTGELFF
NA | TRBJ2-7 | NA | TRBV5-1 | TGCGCCAGTTCCATTGGAGACAGGACAGCCTACGAGCAGTACTTC | CASSIGDRTAYEQYF
TRBD2 | TRBJ2-3 | NA | TRBV7-8 | TGTGCCAGCAGGTCCGGGGGGGGCACAGATACGCAGTATTTT | CASRSGGGTDTQYF
NA | TRBJ1-2 | NA | TRBV30 | TGTGCCTGGAGGCCGGGATCGGGGGGCTACACCTTC | CAWRPGSGGYTF
TRBD2 | TRBJ2-3 | NA | TRBV5-6 | TGTGCCAGCAGCTCCGGGACTAGCGGCACAGATACGCAGTATTTT | CASSSGTSGTDTQYF
NA | TRBJ1-4 | NA | TRBV27 | TGTGCCAGCAGTCCCAAGGGACCTAACGGGGGATTCAGGGGAAAACTGTTTTTT | CASSPKGPNGGFRGKLFF
NA | TRBJ2-1 | NA | TRBV6-1 | TGTGCCAGCAATACGAGAGGGTCCGTGTACAATGAGCAGTTCTTC | CASNTRGSVYNEQFF
TRBD1 | TRBJ2-6 | many | TRBV12-5 | TGTGCTAGTGGTTTTGGACAGGGAAACTCTGGGGCCAACGTCCTGACTTTC | CASGFGQGNSGANVLTF
NA | TRBJ1-2 | NA | TRBV7-9 | TGTGCCAGCAGCCCCCCCCGGGACTATGGCTACACCTTC | CASSPPRDYGYTF
NA | TRBJ2-2 | NA | TRBV7-9 | TGTGCCAGCAGCCCTACAGCGAACACCGGGGAGCTGTTTTTT | CASSPTANTGELFF